The 4 T cell receptor beta chains below all came from one sample that was sequenced in a study of blood T cell repertoires in COVID-19. The method was immunoSEQ multiplex PCR; TCRdb's version includes in-frame clones alone and lacks a portion of them. The sample contains approximately 280,000 clones, roughly 91% of which appear only once. The sequenced sample consisted of peripheral blood. These receptors were obtained from a man in his forties with acute or convalescent COVID-19.

The chain carries TRBV12-5 and TRBJ2-7, with D perhaps TRBD1 (6 bases). V dropped 0 bases and J dropped 7 bases, with 19 bases sitting between them. The CDR3 totals 16 residues. Germline CDR1 is LGHNT and CDR2 is FRNRAP. The CDR3 sequence is CASGLVQGSYLGEQYF. The CDR3 bases are TGTGCTAGTGGTTTGGTACAGGGCAGCTACTTGGGGGAGCAGTACTTC.

The chain links TRBV5-1 to TRBJ2-5, with D maybe TRBD1 (6 bases). The CDR3 covers 19 residues. Germline lookup yields CDR1 SGHRS and CDR2 YFSETQ. V was cut by 4 bases and J by 5 bases, with 30 bases left in between. The CDR3 region is CASSQGSGVEALLGETQYF. The CDR3 DNA sequence: TGCGCCAGCAGCCAGGGGAGTGGTGTAGAGGCCCTATTGGGGGAGACCCAGTACTTC.

The rearrangement joins TRBV5-6 to TRBJ1-3, with D unclear. The CDR3 is made up of 15 amino acids. The V gene's germline CDR1 is SGHDT and CDR2 YYEEEE. Trimming cost V 0 bases and J 0 bases, with 7 bases left between them. The chain's CDR3 is CASSLAGSSGNTIYF. The CDR3 nucleotides are TGTGCCAGCAGCTTGGCCGGGTCCTCTGGAAACACCATATATTTT.

The rearrangement uses TRBV10-2 and TRBJ2-7; possibly TRBD1 for D (6 bases). V lost 9 bases and J lost 0, with 21 bases in between. The CDR3 covers 16 residues. Germline CDR1 WSHSY, CDR2 SAAADI. CDR3 sequence: CASISTGTFSSYEQYF. CDR3 DNA sequence: TGCGCCAGTATATCAACTGGGACATTTAGCTCCTACGAGCAGTACTTC.